This T cell receptor beta chain stems from a study of cytomegalovirus exposure and HLA in healthy donors. Study as a whole: Out of about 410 genotyped donors, approximately 84% belonged to the Caucasian-associated ancestry cluster.

PCR employed 60 Vbeta and 13 Jbeta primers. The table came from immunoSEQ multiplex PCR; TCRdb's copy has only in-frame clones and leaves some out. Among some 200,000 clones listed, roughly 91% were seen once. General study results and limits: Of the V segments, some could not be distinguished, including TRBV6-2 and TRBV6-3, and were excluded. An apparent linkage of common viral pathogens to several of the most significant clusters emerged in a later analysis.

A remark on this clone: Its specificity is not known.

Trimming shortened V by 6 bases and J by 2 bases, and 10 bases separated the two germline ends. This CDR3 contains 12 residues. CDR1 is SQVTM, CDR2 ANQGSEA, per germline. The sample comprised PBMCs. The TCR originated in a woman aged 18 to 35 in good health and CMV-seronegative. The chain has TRBV29-1 and TRBJ2-5, with a possible D match to TRBD2 (6 bases). For the CDR3, the DNA is TGCAGCGTATCCGGGGGACAAGAGACCCAGTACTTC. Protein: CSVSGGQETQYF.